This T cell receptor beta chain was recorded in a study of blood T cells in healthy people across ages. Study background: The capture of about one barcoded beta molecule per two T cells was achieved by template switching. Study results and limitations: Roughly linear age-related decline in beta diversity appeared, significant by age about 40. PBMCs that were unsorted prevented a conclusive naive versus antigen-experienced comparison. CMV infection status of these donors was not known.

Regarding this clonotype: Its antigen is unidentified.

The second PCR ran roughly 6 to 12 cycles with a sample-barcoded 5' primer and J-beta primers. TCRdb reanalysed the 5' RACE reads using MiXCR and keeps one entry per CDR3 protein. The repertoire holds about 800,000 distinct CDR3 sequences, with roughly 64% as singletons. CDR1 and CDR2 from the germline V gene are SGDLS and YYNGEE. The CDR3 is 14 residues long. V dropped 0 bases and J dropped 4 bases, with 11 bases sitting between them. The specimen sequenced was blood. J is TRBJ2-7 and V is TRBV9, with D perhaps matching TRBD1 or TRBD2 (5 bases each). The receptor comes from a man aged 25-45 years in good health. The CDR3 region has the DNA TGTGCCAGCAGCGTAGACCAGGGAGAATACGAGCAGTACTTC. It specifies CASSVDQGEYEQYF.